The T cell receptor (beta chain) described here comes from a study of response to subunit inactivated influenza vaccine. TCRdb ran MiXCR on the RT-PCR reads and lists one entry per CDR3 protein. Found here are under 800,000 distinct CDR3 sequences, about 15% of them singletons; the top ten hold less than 7%. The V and J ends lost 4 bases and 7 bases, in that order; junction bases with no gene match: 7. Looked up from germline, CDR1 is ENHRY and CDR2 is SYGVKD. The CDR3 runs to 15 residues. The V and J genes are TRBV10-3 and TRBJ2-2, with 9 bases aligning to TRBD2. This TCR was recovered from a man aged 50 or older who received an inactivated influenza vaccine. The source was PBMCs from blood, collected 14 to 15 days before vaccination. CDR3 region: CAISGSGRVDGELFF. The CDR3 DNA is TGTGCCATCAGTGGTAGCGGGAGAGTAGACGGGGAGCTGTTTTTT.